These 29 T cell receptor beta chains were sequenced from one sample in a study of beta chain features in type 1 diabetes. Study results and limitations: There was a moderate but significant shortening of TCRB CDR3s in all four CD4+ subsets of Type 1 diabetes patients.

cDNA synthesis used the whole RNA isolate, giving expressed TCRB sequences. TCRdb keeps only in-frame clones here, not all; method: immunoSEQ multiplex PCR. The repertoire includes approximately 140,000 clones, 9% of them detected once, and 0.6% to 0.9% sits in the top ten. The antigens of these receptors remain unknown. Sequencing was done on a sample of central memory CD4+ T cells from blood. These receptors were obtained from a man aged 25 to 45 with type 1 diabetes.

V gene TRBV7-8 combines with J gene TRBJ1-1; D remains ambiguous. The V gene lost 2 bases and the J gene lost 1 base, with 14 bases spanning the gap. The CDR3 is 16 residues long. Germline V gives CDR1 SGHVS, CDR2 FQNEAQ. The chain's CDR3 is CASSLFVFLANTEAFF. CDR3 coding DNA: TGTGCCAGCAGCTTATTCGTCTTTCTGGCGAACACTGAAGCTTTCTTT. The variable domain in full, completed from reference TRBV7-8 and TRBJ1-1, reads GAGVSQSPRYKVAKRGQDVALRCDPISGHVSLFWYQQALGQGPEFLTYFQNEAQLDKSGLPSDRFFAERPEGSVSTLKIQRTQQEDSAVYLCASSLFVFLANTEAFFGQGTRLTVV.

CDR3: CASSLLGRAGGTDTQYF. CDR3 DNA: TGTGCCAGCAGCTTATTGGGACGGGCGGGGGGCACAGATACGCAGTATTTT. The chain combines TRBV7-2 with TRBJ2-3, with 7 positions matching TRBD2. V shed 2 bases and J 1 base; nucleotides not matched to a gene: 9. CDR1 and CDR2 (germline): SGHTA, FQGNSA. This CDR3 comprises 17 residues.

This chain links TRBV19 with TRBJ1-5, with 8 nucleotides matching TRBD1. The germline gives CDR1 LNHDA, CDR2 SQIVND (reference sequence). V gave up 11 bases and J gave up 7 bases; unmatched junction bases: 10. The CDR3 runs to 13 residues. CDR3 region: CALAQGAGQPQHF. The DNA for the CDR3 is TGTGCCCTCGCGCAGGGGGCAGGGCAGCCCCAGCATTTT.

This chain connects TRBV29-1 to TRBJ2-7; TRBD1 matches at 11 bases. CDR3 length: 13 residues. The V gene end was trimmed by 4 bases and the J gene end by 2 bases; junction bases not matched to a gene: 1. CDR1 is SQVTM and CDR2 is ANQGSEA in the germline V gene. The CDR3, as DNA: TGCAGCGTTGGGGGACAGGGGGCCTACGAGCAGTACTTC. This codes for CSVGGQGAYEQYF.

This clone was seen only a few times. The rearrangement uses TRBV2 and TRBJ2-2; 9 bases are shared with TRBD1. V lost 0 bases, J lost 8 bases, and 10 bases stayed unmatched. Germline loops: CDR1 SNHLY, CDR2 FYNNEI. CDR3 length: 17 residues. The CDR3 nucleotides are TGTGCCAGCAGTGAAGCCTCAATCGGACAGGGGATAGGGGAGCTGTTTTTT. Protein sequence: CASSEASIGQGIGELFF.

This clone showed up just a few times. J is TRBJ1-1 and V is TRBV28, with 12 bases matching TRBD1. The V and J ends lost 6 bases and 7 bases, in that order; junction bases with no gene match: 6. Looked up from germline, CDR1 is MDHEN and CDR2 is SYDVKM. This CDR3 comprises 14 residues. CDR3 sequence: CASSGTGGTREAFF. For the CDR3, the DNA is TGTGCCAGCAGCGGGACAGGGGGCACCCGTGAAGCTTTCTTT.

This clone has a handful of counts. V is TRBV9 and J is TRBJ1-1; 8 nucleotides align to TRBD1. Trimming removed 4 bases from V and 7 bases from J; junction bases left unmatched: 3. Germline V gene lookup returns CDR1 SGDLS and CDR2 YYNGEE. The CDR3 length is 12 residues. CDR3: CASSKDRGEAFF. CDR3 in DNA: TGTGCCAGCAGCAAAGACAGGGGTGAAGCTTTCTTT.

This chain joins TRBV28 and TRBJ2-6; a possible D gene is TRBD2 (6 bases). CDR1 is MDHEN and CDR2 is SYDVKM in the germline V gene. CDR3 length equals 19 residues. Trimming left V 4 bases short and J 4 bases short, with 23 bases between. The chain's CDR3 is CASSSSHGGTSTGANVLTF. In nucleotides, the CDR3 is TGTGCCAGCAGTTCCTCTCACGGGGGAACCTCCACCGGGGCCAACGTCCTGACTTTC.

A few counts support this clone. V and J are TRBV7-9 and TRBJ2-1; 11 bases match TRBD2. Germline V lookup: CDR1 SEHNR, CDR2 FQNEAQ (reference sequence). V lost 3 bases and J lost 7; bases outside the gene matches: 5. The CDR3 loop spans 15 amino acids. This CDR3 is CASSFSGGAFNEQFF. In nucleotides, the CDR3 is TGTGCCAGCAGCTTTAGCGGGGGGGCCTTTAATGAGCAGTTCTTC.

In this sample, this clone turned up a few times. The V call is TRBV5-1, the J call TRBJ1-5; D gene unclear. V lost 4 bases, J lost 4 bases, and 12 bases lay in between. The germline V gene encodes CDR1 SGHRS and CDR2 YFSETQ. The CDR3 is 14 amino acids. In nucleotides, the CDR3 is TGCGCCAGCAGCCCCGGGAGGGTGAATCAGCCCCAGCATTTT. This sequence encodes CASSPGRVNQPQHF. Based on the CDR3 plus reference TRBV5-1 and TRBJ1-5, the full variable domain is KAGVTQTPRYLIKTRGQQVTLSCSPISGHRSVSWYQQTPGQGLQFLFEYFSETQRNKGNFPGRFSGRQFSNSRSEMNVSTLELGDSALYLCASSPGRVNQPQHFGDGTRLSIL.

This clone was seen a few times. J is TRBJ1-2 and V is TRBV9; 7 nucleotides line up with TRBD1. This CDR3 region has 16 residues. V shed 3 bases and J 3 bases; nucleotides not matched to a gene: 11. From germline, CDR1 is SGDLS and CDR2 YYNGEE. This chain's CDR3 is CASSGGGTVFDYGYTF. As DNA, the CDR3 is TGTGCCAGCAGCGGCGGCGGGACAGTCTTTGACTATGGCTACACCTTC.

The chain employs TRBV5-1 and TRBJ2-4; 7 bases align to TRBD2. Germline loops: CDR1 SGHRS, CDR2 YFSETQ. There are 14 residues in the CDR3. The ends lost 4 bases at V and 7 bases at J; junction bases unmatched: 8. The DNA of the CDR3 is TGCGCCAGCAGCACCGGGACTATAGGGAACATTCAGTACTTC. Its translation is CASSTGTIGNIQYF.

The rearrangement joins TRBV6-5 to TRBJ2-2, with D possibly matching TRBD2 (6 bases). The ends were cut back, 0 bases at V and 8 bases at J, with 7 bases in the middle. The length of the CDR3 is 13 residues. CDR1 is MNHEY and CDR2 is SVGAGI in the germline V gene. CDR3 sequence: CASSYSAGGELFF. CDR3 DNA: TGTGCCAGCAGTTACTCGGCGGGAGGGGAGCTGTTTTTT.

On this clone: This same CDR3 is encoded by further DNA sequences in the sample. This chain connects TRBV12-5 to TRBJ1-5; unclear D gene. CDR3 length: 12 amino acids. Germline CDR1 and CDR2: LGHNT and FRNRAP. Trimming removed 4 bases at V and 4 bases at J, with 5 bases between. CDR3 residues: CASGSRNQPQHF. As DNA, the CDR3 is TGTGCTAGTGGTTCCAGGAATCAGCCCCAGCATTTT.

This clone was seen only a few times. The V gene is TRBV25-1, the J gene TRBJ2-3, with D hard to call. Germline V gene sequence: CDR1 MGHDK, CDR2 SYGVNS. This CDR3 region has 13 residues. The V end was cut by 10 bases, the J end by 4 bases, with 15 bases between. The CDR3 nucleotides are TGTGCCACCTCCATGTCTGGGCCAGATACGCAGTATTTT. It encodes CATSMSGPDTQYF. The full variable domain, completed using reference TRBV25-1 and TRBJ2-3, is EADIYQTPRYLVIGTGKKITLECSQTMGHDKMYWYQQDPGMELHLIHYSYGVNSTEKGDLSSESTVSRIRTEHFPLTLESARPSHTSQYLCATSMSGPDTQYFGPGTRLTVL.

This clone was recorded a few times. The V gene is TRBV11-2, the J gene TRBJ2-7; 7 nucleotides line up with TRBD2. Germline V gene sequence: CDR1 SGHAT, CDR2 FQNNGV. CDR3 length: 15 residues. With V trimmed by 4 bases and J by 2 bases, 8 bases remained unmatched. DNA for the CDR3: TGTGCCAGCAGCTCGAGCGGGGTCGGAGCCTACGAGCAGTACTTC. Translating it yields CASSSSGVGAYEQYF.

The chain has TRBV18 and TRBJ2-7, with D possibly matching TRBD2 (6 bases). The V end lost 5 bases, the J end lost 3 bases, and 29 bases lay between the germline ends. The germline V gene encodes CDR1 KGHSH and CDR2 LQKENI. This CDR3 has 19 amino acids. The CDR3 loop reads CASSSKLGPSSGDLYEQYF. The CDR3 DNA reads as TGTGCCAGCTCATCAAAACTGGGGCCTTCGTCGGGGGATCTCTACGAGCAGTACTTC.

V is TRBV5-1 and J is TRBJ2-5; 7 bases are a match to TRBD1. J gave up 5 bases and V 4 bases, and 14 bases lay outside the gene matches. The CDR3 sequence is 16 residues long. The germline V gene encodes CDR1 SGHRS and CDR2 YFSETQ. The CDR3 nucleotides read TGCGCCAGCAGCGGATCAGCGACAGGGTCGGGGGAGACCCAGTACTTC. This encodes CASSGSATGSGETQYF.

This chain links TRBV7-2 with TRBJ2-3; tentatively, D is TRBD1 (5 bases). The CDR3 sequence is 15 residues long. The ends were cut back, 1 base at V and 6 bases at J, with 14 bases in the middle. Germline V gene data show CDR1 as SGHTA and CDR2 as FQGNSA. The CDR3: CASSLGGVYGDTQYF. DNA for the CDR3: TGTGCCAGCAGCTTAGGGGGCGTATACGGGGATACGCAGTATTTT.

The chain has TRBV19 and TRBJ2-7, with TRBD2 as a possible D gene (5 bases). This CDR3 contains 13 residues. In germline, CDR1 is LNHDA, CDR2 SQIVND (reference sequence). The V and J ends lost 4 bases and 4 bases respectively, with 11 bases between them. The CDR3 DNA is TGTGCCAGTAGTAGCCAAAGAGGGTACGAGCAGTACTTC. This sequence encodes CASSSQRGYEQYF.

The chain links TRBV19 to TRBJ2-1; TRBD2 agrees at 10 bases. Losses at the gene ends were 5 bases for V and 4 bases for J; bases not matched to a gene: 2. CDR3 length: 14 amino acids. Germline CDR1 reads LNHDA; CDR2 reads SQIVND (reference sequence). The CDR3 sequence is CASSRLAGYNEQFF. Written as DNA, the CDR3 is TGTGCCAGTAGTCGACTAGCGGGTTACAATGAGCAGTTCTTC.

The rearrangement uses TRBV18 and TRBJ2-3, with 8 nucleotides matching TRBD2. In germline, CDR1 is KGHSH, CDR2 LQKENI. This CDR3 has 17 residues. With 2 bases clipped from V and 2 bases from J, the junction kept 9 bases outside the gene matches. CDR3 nucleotide sequence: TGTGCCAGCTCACCATTTGGTAGCGGGATTTCCACAGATACGCAGTATTTT. It specifies CASSPFGSGISTDTQYF.

The rearrangement joins TRBV11-2 to TRBJ1-6; D remains ambiguous. Trimming removed 1 base at V and 10 bases at J, with 11 bases between. The germline gives CDR1 SGHAT, CDR2 FQNNGV. The CDR3 runs 14 residues. Here the CDR3 reads CASSLVAAESPLHF. CDR3 DNA sequence: TGTGCCAGCAGCTTAGTGGCAGCGGAGTCACCCCTCCACTTT.

V gene TRBV29-1 combines with J gene TRBJ2-1; 11 bases match TRBD2. This CDR3 is 14 amino acids long. Germline-derived CDR1 and CDR2 are SQVTM and ANQGSEA. Trimming at V came to 6 bases and at J to 7 bases, leaving 8 bases not matched to a gene. Here the CDR3 DNA reads TGCAGCGTGAGTAGCGGGGGGGCCTCGAATGAGCAGTTCTTC. Amino acids: CSVSSGGASNEQFF.

This clone appeared a few times. This sequence joins TRBV6-6 and TRBJ1-4; D not certain. V was trimmed by 5 bases and J by 7 bases, leaving 14 bases between them. This CDR3 contains 14 residues. Germline CDR1 and CDR2: MNHNY and SVGAGI (reference sequence). CDR3 sequence reads: CASSAHTTPEKLFF. Written as DNA, the CDR3 is TGTGCCAGCAGTGCCCACACAACCCCTGAAAAACTGTTTTTT.

This clone was found many times. The chain links TRBV23-1 to TRBJ2-1, with a tentative D call TRBD2 (5 bases). TRBV23-1 is an open reading frame whose function is uncertain. The CDR3 has 15 amino acids. The V and J ends lost 4 bases and 0 bases respectively, with 10 bases between them. The CDR3, as DNA: TGCGCCAGCAGTCGCCGAGGGAGCTCCTACAATGAGCAGTTCTTC. This sequence encodes CASSRRGSSYNEQFF.

This sequence joins TRBV7-8 and TRBJ2-2; 10 bases align to TRBD1. CDR1 is SGHVS, CDR2 FQNEAQ, per germline. The junction had 6 bases not matched to a gene; V was cut back by 5 bases and J by 6 bases. This CDR3 is built from 15 residues. The CDR3: CASSPRQGAAGELFF. The CDR3 nucleotides read TGTGCCAGCAGCCCGAGACAGGGGGCGGCCGGGGAGCTGTTTTTT.

This clone was seen a handful of times. The chain has TRBV28 and TRBJ2-4; D remains unclear. Germline V CDR1 and CDR2: MDHEN, SYDVKM. The V end was cut by 5 bases, the J end by 2 bases, with 10 bases between. The CDR3 contains 14 residues. CDR3: CASSPPVSKNIQYF. CDR3 sequence (DNA): TGTGCCAGCAGTCCCCCGGTATCCAAAAACATTCAGTACTTC.

The genes are TRBV1 and TRBJ2-7; the listed D gene, TRBD2, was not tested against the DNA. TRBV1 is classified as a pseudogene. There are 10 residues in the CDR3. Here the CDR3 DNA reads TGCACCAGCAGTCTCTACGAGCAGTACTTC. It yields the protein CTSSLYEQYF.